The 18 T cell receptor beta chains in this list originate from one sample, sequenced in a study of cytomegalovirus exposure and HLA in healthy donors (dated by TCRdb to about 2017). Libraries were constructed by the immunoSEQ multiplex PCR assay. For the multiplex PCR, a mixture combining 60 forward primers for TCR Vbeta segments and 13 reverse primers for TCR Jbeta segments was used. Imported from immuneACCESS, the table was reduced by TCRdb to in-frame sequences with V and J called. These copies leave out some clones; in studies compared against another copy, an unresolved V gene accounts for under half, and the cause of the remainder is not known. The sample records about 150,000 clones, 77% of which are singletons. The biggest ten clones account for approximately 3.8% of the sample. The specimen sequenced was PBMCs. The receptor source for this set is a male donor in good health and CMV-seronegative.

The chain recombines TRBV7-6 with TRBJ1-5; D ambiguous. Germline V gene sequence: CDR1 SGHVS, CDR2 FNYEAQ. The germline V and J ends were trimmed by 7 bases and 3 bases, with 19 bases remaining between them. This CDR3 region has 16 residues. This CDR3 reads CASILGRTGDNQPQHF. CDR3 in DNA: TGTGCCAGCATCCTTGGGAGGACGGGCGACAATCAGCCCCAGCATTTT.

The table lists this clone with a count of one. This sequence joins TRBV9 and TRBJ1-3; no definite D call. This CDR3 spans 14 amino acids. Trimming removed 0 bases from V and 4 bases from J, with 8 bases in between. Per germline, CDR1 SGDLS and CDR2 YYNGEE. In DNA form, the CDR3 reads TGTGCCAGCAGCGTAGCGGGGTTCGGAAACACCATATATTTT. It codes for CASSVAGFGNTIYF. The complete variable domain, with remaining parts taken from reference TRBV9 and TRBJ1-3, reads DSGVTQTPKHLITATGQRVTLRCSPRSGDLSVYWYQQSLDQGLQFLIQYYNGEERAKGNILERFSAQQFPDLHSELNLSSLELGDSALYFCASSVAGFGNTIYFGEGSWLTVV.

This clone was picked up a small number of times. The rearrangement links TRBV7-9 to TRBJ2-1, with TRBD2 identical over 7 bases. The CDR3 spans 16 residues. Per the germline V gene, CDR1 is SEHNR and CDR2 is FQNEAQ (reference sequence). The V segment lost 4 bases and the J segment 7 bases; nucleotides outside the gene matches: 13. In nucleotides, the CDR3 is TGTGCCAGCAGCTCGACGGGGGTGGGGGGGTGGAATGAGCAGTTCTTC. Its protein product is CASSSTGVGGWNEQFF.

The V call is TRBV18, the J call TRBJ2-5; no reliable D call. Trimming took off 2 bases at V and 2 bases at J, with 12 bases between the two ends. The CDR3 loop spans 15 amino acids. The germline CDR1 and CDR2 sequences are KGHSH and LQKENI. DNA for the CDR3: TGTGCCAGCTCACCAGAATGGTCAGTACAAGAGACCCAGTACTTC. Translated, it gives CASSPEWSVQETQYF.

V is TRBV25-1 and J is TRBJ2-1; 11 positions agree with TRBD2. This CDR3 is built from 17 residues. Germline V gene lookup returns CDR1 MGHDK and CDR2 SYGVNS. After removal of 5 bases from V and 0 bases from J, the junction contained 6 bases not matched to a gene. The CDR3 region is CASSRSSGRFSYNEQFF. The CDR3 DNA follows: TGTGCCAGCAGTCGGTCTAGCGGGAGGTTCTCCTACAATGAGCAGTTCTTC.

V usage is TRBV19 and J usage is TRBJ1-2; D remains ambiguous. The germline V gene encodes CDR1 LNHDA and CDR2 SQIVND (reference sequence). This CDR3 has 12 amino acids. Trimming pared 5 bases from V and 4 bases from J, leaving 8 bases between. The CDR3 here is CASSLNSYGYTF. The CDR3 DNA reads TGTGCCAGTAGTCTAAACAGCTATGGCTACACCTTC.

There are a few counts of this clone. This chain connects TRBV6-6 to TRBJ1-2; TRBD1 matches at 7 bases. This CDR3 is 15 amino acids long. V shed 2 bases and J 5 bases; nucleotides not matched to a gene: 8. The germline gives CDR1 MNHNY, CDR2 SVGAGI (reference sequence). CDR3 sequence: CASSYVPGGPYGYTF. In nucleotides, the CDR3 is TGTGCCAGCAGTTACGTCCCAGGGGGGCCTTATGGCTACACCTTC.

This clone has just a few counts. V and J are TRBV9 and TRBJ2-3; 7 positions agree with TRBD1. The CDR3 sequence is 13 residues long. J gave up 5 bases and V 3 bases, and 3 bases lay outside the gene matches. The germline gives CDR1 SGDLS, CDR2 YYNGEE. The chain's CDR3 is CASSGRTGDTQYF. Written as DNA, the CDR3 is TGTGCCAGCAGCGGGAGGACAGGAGATACGCAGTATTTT.

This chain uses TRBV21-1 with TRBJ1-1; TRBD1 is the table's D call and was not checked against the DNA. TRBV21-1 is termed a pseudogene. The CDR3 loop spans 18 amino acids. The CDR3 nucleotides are TGTGCCAGCAGCAGAGGTCACACAGGCAGGGGGCAGTGCACTGAAGCTTTCTTT. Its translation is CASSRGHTGRGQCTEAFF.

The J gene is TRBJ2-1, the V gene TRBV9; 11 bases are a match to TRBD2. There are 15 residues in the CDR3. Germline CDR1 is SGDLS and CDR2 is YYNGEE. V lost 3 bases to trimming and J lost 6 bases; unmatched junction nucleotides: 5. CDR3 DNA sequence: TGTGCCAGCAGCGCCACTAGCGGGAGAACCAATGAGCAGTTCTTC. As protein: CASSATSGRTNEQFF.

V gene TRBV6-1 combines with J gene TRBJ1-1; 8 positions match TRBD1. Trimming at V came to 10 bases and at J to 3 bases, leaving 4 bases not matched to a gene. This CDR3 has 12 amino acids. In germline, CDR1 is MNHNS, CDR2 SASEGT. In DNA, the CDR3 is TGTGCCATCGCAGGGGGCTACACTGAAGCTTTCTTT. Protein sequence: CAIAGGYTEAFF.

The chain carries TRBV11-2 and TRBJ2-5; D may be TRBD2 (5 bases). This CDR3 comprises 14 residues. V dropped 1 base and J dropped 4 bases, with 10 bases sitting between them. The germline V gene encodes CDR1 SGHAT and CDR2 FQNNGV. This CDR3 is CASSLGGGRETQYF. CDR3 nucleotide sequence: TGTGCCAGCAGCTTAGGGGGTGGGAGAGAGACCCAGTACTTC.

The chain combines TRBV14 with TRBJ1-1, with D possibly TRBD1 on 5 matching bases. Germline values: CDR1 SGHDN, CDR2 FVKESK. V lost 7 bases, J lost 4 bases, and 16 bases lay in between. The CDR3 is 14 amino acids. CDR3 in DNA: TGTGCCAGCACCCTCAGAGACAGAGGCACTGAAGCTTTCTTT. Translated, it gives CASTLRDRGTEAFF.

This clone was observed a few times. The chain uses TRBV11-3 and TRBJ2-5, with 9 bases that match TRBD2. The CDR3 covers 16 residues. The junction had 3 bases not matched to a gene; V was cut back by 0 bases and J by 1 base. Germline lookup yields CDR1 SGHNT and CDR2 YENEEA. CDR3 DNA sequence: TGTGCCAGCAGCTTAGAGACTAGCGGTGGCCAAGAGACCCAGTACTTC. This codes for CASSLETSGGQETQYF.

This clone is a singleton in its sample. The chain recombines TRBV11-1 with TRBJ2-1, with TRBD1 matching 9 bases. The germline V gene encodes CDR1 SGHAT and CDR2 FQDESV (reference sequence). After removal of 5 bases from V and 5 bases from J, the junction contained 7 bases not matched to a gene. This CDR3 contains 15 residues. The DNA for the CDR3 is TGTGCCAGCAGCCACGGGACAGGGAGAAACAATGAGCAGTTCTTC. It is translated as CASSHGTGRNNEQFF.

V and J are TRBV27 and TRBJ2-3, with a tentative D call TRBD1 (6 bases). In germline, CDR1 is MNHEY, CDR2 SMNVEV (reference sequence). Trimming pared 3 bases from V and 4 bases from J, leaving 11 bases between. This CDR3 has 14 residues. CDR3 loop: CASSFWQGSDTQYF. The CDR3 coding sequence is TGTGCCAGCAGTTTTTGGCAGGGGTCAGATACGCAGTATTTT.

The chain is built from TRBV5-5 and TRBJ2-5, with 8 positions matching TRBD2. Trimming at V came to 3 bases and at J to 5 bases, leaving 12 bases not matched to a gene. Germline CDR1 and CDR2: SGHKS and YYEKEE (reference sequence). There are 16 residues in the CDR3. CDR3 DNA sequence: TGTGCCAGCAGCTCCAGTATAACGGGGGGGCAGGAGACCCAGTACTTC. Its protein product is CASSSSITGGQETQYF.

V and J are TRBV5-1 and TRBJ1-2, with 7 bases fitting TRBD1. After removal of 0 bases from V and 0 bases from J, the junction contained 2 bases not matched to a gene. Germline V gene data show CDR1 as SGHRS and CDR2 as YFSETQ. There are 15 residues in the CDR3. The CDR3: CASSLEQGTNYGYTF. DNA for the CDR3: TGCGCCAGCAGCTTGGAACAGGGGACTAACTATGGCTACACCTTC.